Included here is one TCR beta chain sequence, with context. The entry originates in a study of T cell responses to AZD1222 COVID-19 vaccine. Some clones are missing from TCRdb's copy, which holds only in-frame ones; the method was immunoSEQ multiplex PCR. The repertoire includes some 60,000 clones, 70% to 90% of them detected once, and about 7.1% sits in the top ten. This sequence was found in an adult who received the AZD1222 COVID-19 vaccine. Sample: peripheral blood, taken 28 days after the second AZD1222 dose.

CDR3 in amino acids: CSGARTGNTDTQYF. Written as DNA, the CDR3 is TGCAGCGGCGCTAGGACCGGGAACACAGATACGCAGTATTTT. The chain is built from TRBV29-1 and TRBJ2-3; maybe TRBD2 (5 bases). Trimming removed 7 bases at V and 2 bases at J, with 16 bases between. The germline V gene encodes CDR1 SQVTM and CDR2 ANQGSEA. The CDR3 runs 14 residues.